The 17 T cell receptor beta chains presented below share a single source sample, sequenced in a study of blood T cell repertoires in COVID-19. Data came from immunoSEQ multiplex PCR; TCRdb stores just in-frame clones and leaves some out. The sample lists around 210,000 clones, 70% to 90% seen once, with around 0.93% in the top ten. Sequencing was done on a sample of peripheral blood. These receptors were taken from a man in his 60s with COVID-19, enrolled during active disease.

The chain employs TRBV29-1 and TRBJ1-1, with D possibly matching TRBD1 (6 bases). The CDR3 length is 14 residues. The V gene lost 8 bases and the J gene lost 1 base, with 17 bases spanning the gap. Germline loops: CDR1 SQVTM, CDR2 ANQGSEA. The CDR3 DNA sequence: TGCAGCTCCAACGAAGGACAGAGGAACACTGAAGCTTTCTTT. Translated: CSSNEGQRNTEAFF.

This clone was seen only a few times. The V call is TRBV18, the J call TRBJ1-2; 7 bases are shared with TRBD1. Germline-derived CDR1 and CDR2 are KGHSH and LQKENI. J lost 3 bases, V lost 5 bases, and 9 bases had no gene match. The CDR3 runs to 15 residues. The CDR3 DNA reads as TGTGCCAGCTCAGCTACCGGGACAGAAGACTATGGCTACACCTTC. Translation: CASSATGTEDYGYTF.

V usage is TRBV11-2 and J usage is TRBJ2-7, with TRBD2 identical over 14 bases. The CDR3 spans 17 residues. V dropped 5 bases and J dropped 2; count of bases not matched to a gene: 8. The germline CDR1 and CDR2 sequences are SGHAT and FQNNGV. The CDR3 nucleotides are TGTGCCAGCAGCCTCGGGACTAGCGGGAGTCCACCCTACGAGCAGTACTTC. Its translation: CASSLGTSGSPPYEQYF.

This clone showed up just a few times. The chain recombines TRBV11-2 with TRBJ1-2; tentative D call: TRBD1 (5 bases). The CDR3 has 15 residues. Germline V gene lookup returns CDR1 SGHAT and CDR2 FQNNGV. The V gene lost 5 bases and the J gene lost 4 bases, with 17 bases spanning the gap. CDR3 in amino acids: CASSAVIDSLYGYTF. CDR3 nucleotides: TGTGCCAGCAGCGCGGTCATCGACAGTCTCTATGGCTACACCTTC.

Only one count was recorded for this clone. The CDR3 reads CASSRTQDQETQYF. As DNA, the CDR3 is TGCGCCAGCAGCCGAACCCAGGACCAAGAGACCCAGTACTTC. V gene TRBV5-1 combines with J gene TRBJ2-5; D is unclear. Germline V CDR1 and CDR2: SGHRS, YFSETQ. The CDR3 consists of 14 residues. V lost 4 bases, J lost 0 bases, and 10 bases lay in between.

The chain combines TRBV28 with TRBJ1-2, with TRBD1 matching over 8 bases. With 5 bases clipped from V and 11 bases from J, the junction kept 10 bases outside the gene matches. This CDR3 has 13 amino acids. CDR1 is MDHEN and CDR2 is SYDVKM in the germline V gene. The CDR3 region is CASSVGQGIGYTF. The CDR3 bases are TGTGCCAGCAGTGTCGGACAGGGAATTGGTTACACCTTC.

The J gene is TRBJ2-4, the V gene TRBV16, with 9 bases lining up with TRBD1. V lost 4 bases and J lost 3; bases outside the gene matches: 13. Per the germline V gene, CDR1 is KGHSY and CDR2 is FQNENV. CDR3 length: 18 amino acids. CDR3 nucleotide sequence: TGTGCCAGCAGCCCCCTTGGAAGGACAGGGGTGGTCAAAAACATTCAGTACTTC. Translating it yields CASSPLGRTGVVKNIQYF.

The CDR3 region is CASSPDGLSGNTIYF. CDR3 bases: TGTGCCAGCAGCCCCGACGGACTCTCTGGAAACACCATATATTTT. The rearrangement links TRBV11-2 to TRBJ1-3; unclear D gene. CDR1 SGHAT and CDR2 FQNNGV come from the germline V gene. This CDR3 comprises 15 residues. Trimming shortened V by 5 bases and J by 0 bases, and 11 bases separated the two germline ends.

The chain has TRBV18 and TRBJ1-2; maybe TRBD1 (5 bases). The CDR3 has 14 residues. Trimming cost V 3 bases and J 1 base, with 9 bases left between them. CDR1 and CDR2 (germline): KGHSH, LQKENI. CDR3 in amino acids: CASSPDTVNYGYTF. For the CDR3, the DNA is TGTGCCAGCTCACCGGACACAGTTAACTATGGCTACACCTTC.

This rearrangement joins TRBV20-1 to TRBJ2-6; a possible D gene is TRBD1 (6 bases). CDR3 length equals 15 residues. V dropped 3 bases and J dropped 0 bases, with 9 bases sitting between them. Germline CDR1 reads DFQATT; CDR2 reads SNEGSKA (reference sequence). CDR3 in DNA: TGCAGTGCTAGTCAGGGGTCCTCTGGGGCCAACGTCCTGACTTTC. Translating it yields CSASQGSSGANVLTF.

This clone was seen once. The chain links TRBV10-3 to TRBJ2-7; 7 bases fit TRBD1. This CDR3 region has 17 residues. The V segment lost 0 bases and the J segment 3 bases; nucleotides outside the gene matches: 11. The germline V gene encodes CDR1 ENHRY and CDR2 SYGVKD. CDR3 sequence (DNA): TGTGCCATCAGTGAGTCAACCGGCAGGGGGAACTTCTACGAGCAGTACTTC. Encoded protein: CAISESTGRGNFYEQYF.

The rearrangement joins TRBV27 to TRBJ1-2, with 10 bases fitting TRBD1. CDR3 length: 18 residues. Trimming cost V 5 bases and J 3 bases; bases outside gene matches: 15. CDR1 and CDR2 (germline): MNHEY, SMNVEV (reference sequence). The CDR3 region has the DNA TGTGCCAGCAGTCCCGATTCGACAGGGGGCAGGGTAGACTATGGCTACACCTTC. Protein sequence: CASSPDSTGGRVDYGYTF.

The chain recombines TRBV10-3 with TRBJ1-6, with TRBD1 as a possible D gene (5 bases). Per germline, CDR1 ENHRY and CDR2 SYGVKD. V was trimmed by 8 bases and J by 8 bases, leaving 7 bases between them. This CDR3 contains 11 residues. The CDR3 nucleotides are TGTGCCATCGGGGGGGATTCACCCCTCCACTTT. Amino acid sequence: CAIGGDSPLHF.

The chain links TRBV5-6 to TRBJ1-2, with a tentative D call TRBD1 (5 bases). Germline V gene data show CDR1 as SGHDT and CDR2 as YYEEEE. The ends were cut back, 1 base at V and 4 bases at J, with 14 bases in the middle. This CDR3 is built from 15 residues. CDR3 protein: CASSLRSGGTYGYTF. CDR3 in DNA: TGTGCCAGCAGCTTGCGGTCCGGGGGGACCTATGGCTACACCTTC.

CDR3 in DNA: TGTGCCAGTAGTACCCCGGGCAGGGCAGCCTATGGCTACACCTTC. Translating gives CASSTPGRAAYGYTF. The chain is built from TRBV19 and TRBJ1-2, with D tentatively TRBD1 (5 bases). The CDR3 is made up of 15 amino acids. V was clipped by 4 bases and J by 4 bases, with 16 bases between them. Germline V gene sequence: CDR1 LNHDA, CDR2 SQIVND (reference sequence).

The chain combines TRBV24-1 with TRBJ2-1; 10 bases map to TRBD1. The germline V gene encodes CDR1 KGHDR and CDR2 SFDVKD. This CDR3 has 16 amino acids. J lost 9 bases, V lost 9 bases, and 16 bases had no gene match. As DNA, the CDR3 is TGTGCCACCGGAACGCGGCCGGGACAGGGGATAGGTGAGCAGTTCTTC. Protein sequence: CATGTRPGQGIGEQFF.

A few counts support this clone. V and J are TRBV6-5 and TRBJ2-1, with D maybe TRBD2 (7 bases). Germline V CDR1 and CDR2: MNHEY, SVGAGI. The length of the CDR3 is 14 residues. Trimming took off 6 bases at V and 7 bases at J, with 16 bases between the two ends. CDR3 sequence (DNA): TGTGCCAGCAGCCGTGGGGGGGCGAGGAATGAGCAGTTCTTC. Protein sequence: CASSRGGARNEQFF.